This paragraph reports one TCR beta chain. The target antigen is unknown. V lost 2 bases, J lost 2 bases, and 10 bases lay in between. CDR3 length: 14 amino acids. CDR1 ENHRY and CDR2 SYGVKD come from the germline V gene. This specimen comes from a study of CD8+CD57+ T cells in acquired aplastic anemia. Overall study context: DNA recovered from sorted CD4+ and CD8+ cells had a mean of approximately 3.2 ug. Whole-study findings and limits: Any difference that existed in CD8+ Simpson's diversity between patients and controls was not significant. Shared by patients and controls, twenty-nine CD8+ CDR3s were abundant in patients.

Genomic DNA served as template for TCR beta VDJ and CDR3 profiling. Each CDR3 protein gets one entry after TCRdb re-called the reads with MiXCR. The sample includes 150,000 or so distinct CDR3 sequences, around half of them seen just once. Sequencing was done on patients that had shown CD8+CD57+ cell expansion by flow cytometry. Every one of the patients had aplastic anemia (severe, acquired). The rearrangement links TRBV10-3 to TRBJ2-7; tentative D call: TRBD1 (6 bases). Sequencing input: sorted CD4+, CD8+, or CD8+CD57+ T cells (not recorded which) from PBMCs. The TCR comes from a human donor with aplastic anemia. CDR3 region: CAISEGRGPYEQYF. The CDR3 DNA reads as TGTGCCATCAGTGAGGGCAGGGGACCCTACGAGCAGTACTTC.